The text below deals with one T cell receptor beta chain. Other DNA sequences from this sample encode an identical CDR3 as well. V lost 4 bases and J lost 3, with 4 bases in between. From germline, CDR1 is SQVTM and CDR2 ANQGSEA. This CDR3 is built from 10 residues. TCRdb keeps only in-frame clones here, not all; method: immunoSEQ multiplex PCR. The sample shows some 160,000 clones, around 86% of them seen only once. This sample was included in a study of control samples from healthy donors and cancer patients. Sequencing input: blood. The clonotype originates from a man under 40 in good health. The chain employs TRBV29-1 and TRBJ2-7; D remains ambiguous. The CDR3 sequence is CSVVSYEQYF. In DNA, the CDR3 is TGCAGCGTTGTCAGCTACGAGCAGTACTTC.